A single sample is the source of the 6 T cell receptor beta chains below, sequenced in a study of shared T cell receptors in the human thymus. Clones were read by immunoSEQ multiplex PCR, and TCRdb kept only the in-frame ones, dropping some. The sample lists 630,000 or so clones; about 89% were seen once. These data are also associated with another study on human thymus T cells.

Sequencing was carried out using thymocytes. All receptors derive from a boy less than two years old with a congenital heart defect.

The CDR3 region has the DNA TGTGCCAGCAGCGTAGGGGTAGCTCGGGGTGACCAAGAGACCCAGTACTTC. Translated: CASSVGVARGDQETQYF. This sequence joins TRBV9 and TRBJ2-5; D might be TRBD2 (5 bases). Deletions cut 0 bases from V and 0 bases from J, with 15 bases between. Germline V CDR1 and CDR2: SGDLS, YYNGEE. The CDR3 is 17 amino acids. Complete variable domain (other parts from reference TRBV9 and TRBJ2-5): DSGVTQTPKHLITATGQRVTLRCSPRSGDLSVYWYQQSLDQGLQFLIQYYNGEERAKGNILERFSAQQFPDLHSELNLSSLELGDSALYFCASSVGVARGDQETQYFGPGTRLLVL.

This clone was counted a few times. The J gene is TRBJ2-7, the V gene TRBV7-9; D remains ambiguous. Germline lookup yields CDR1 SEHNR and CDR2 FQNEAQ (reference sequence). V lost 1 base and J 2 bases, leaving 9 bases between the germline ends. The CDR3 runs to 14 residues. CDR3 sequence: CASSLGSRAYEQYF. DNA of the CDR3: TGTGCCAGCAGCTTAGGGAGCCGCGCCTACGAGCAGTACTTC.

This clone came up a few times. V and J are TRBV5-1 and TRBJ1-1, with D possibly matching TRBD1 (5 bases). Trimming left V 1 base short and J 1 base short, with 11 bases between. The germline CDR1 and CDR2 sequences are SGHRS and YFSETQ. The CDR3 runs 15 residues. The CDR3 DNA sequence: TGCGCCAGCAGCTTGTGGGGCCAGGGGAACACTGAAGCTTTCTTT. It is translated as CASSLWGQGNTEAFF.

This sequence joins TRBV21-1 and TRBJ1-4; TRBD1 is taken as the D call from the table, unchecked against the DNA. TRBV21-1 is recorded as a pseudogene. CDR3 length: 15 residues. CDR3 sequence reads: CASSKGTATNEKLFF. CDR3 sequence (DNA): TGTGCCAGCAGCAAAGGGACAGCAACTAATGAAAAACTGTTTTTT.

The chain links TRBV27 to TRBJ2-1; 9 bases align to TRBD1. Germline CDR1 is MNHEY and CDR2 is SMNVEV (reference sequence). This CDR3 is 16 amino acids long. The V segment lost 5 bases and the J segment 4 bases; nucleotides outside the gene matches: 9. In DNA, the CDR3 is TGTGCCAGCAGTGAAACCGGGACAGGGCCTTACAATGAGCAGTTCTTC. Amino acid sequence: CASSETGTGPYNEQFF.

The chain links TRBV15 to TRBJ1-1; no definite D call. Germline V gene lookup returns CDR1 LNHNV and CDR2 YYDKDF (reference sequence). CDR3 length equals 15 residues. Trimming removed 1 base from V and 4 bases from J, with 13 bases in between. CDR3: CATSRAWSAGTEAFF. The CDR3 DNA reads as TGTGCCACCAGCAGAGCCTGGTCCGCCGGCACTGAAGCTTTCTTT.